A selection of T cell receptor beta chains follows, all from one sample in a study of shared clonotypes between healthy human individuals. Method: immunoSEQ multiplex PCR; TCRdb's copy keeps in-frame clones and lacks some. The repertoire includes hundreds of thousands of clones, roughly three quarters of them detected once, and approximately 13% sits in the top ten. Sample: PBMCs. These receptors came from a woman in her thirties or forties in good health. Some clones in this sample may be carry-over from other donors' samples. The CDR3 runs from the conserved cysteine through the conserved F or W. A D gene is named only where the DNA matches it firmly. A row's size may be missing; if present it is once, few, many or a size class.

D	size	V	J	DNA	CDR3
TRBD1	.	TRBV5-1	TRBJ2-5	TGCGCCAGCAGCTTGGGGGGGACAGGACAAGAGACCCAGTACTTC	CASSLGGTGQETQYF
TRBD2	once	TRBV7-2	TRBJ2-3	TGTGCCAGCAGCCTCTCCGGACTAGCATCAGATACGCAGTATTTT	CASSLSGLASDTQYF
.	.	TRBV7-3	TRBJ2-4	TGTGCCAGCAGCTTAGGGCCCAAAAACATTCAGTACTTC	CASSLGPKNIQYF
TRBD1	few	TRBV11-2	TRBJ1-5	TGTGCCAGCAGCCAGGACAGGGTAGGCCAGCCCCAGCATTTT	CASSQDRVGQPQHF
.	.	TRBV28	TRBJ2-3	TGTGCCAGCAGTTTATTGCGGGGGCGCACAGATACGCAGTATTTT	CASSLLRGRTDTQYF
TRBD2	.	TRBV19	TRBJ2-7	TGTGCCAGTACTCCTAGCGGAGTCCCCTACGAGCAGTACTTC	CASTPSGVPYEQYF
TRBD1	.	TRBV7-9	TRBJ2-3	TGTGCCAGCAGCACCGGACAGGGTGCAGATACGCAGTATTTT	CASSTGQGADTQYF
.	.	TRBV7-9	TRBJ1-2	TGTGCCAGCAGCCCTGGGGGGGCGTGGTATGGCTACACCTTC	CASSPGGAWYGYTF
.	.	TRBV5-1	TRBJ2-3	TGCGCCAGCAGCTGGGACTCACAGGGTCCAGATACGCAGTATTTT	CASSWDSQGPDTQYF
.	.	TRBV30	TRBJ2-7	TGTGCCTGTTTGAGGGGGGTCGAGCAGTACTTC	CACLRGVEQYF
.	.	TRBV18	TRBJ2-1	TGTGCCAGCTCACCACTAGCCGGGGCCAATGAGCAGTTCTTC	CASSPLAGANEQFF
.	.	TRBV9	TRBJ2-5	TGTGCCAGCAGCCCCCCGGACAGTCAAGAGACCCAGTACTTC	CASSPPDSQETQYF
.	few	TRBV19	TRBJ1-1	TGTGCCAGTAGTACCCCCGGGGGGCTACCCCAGGCTTTCTTT	CASSTPGGLPQAFF
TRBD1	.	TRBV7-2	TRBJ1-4	TGCGCCAGCAGCCAAGATCTTGGGACAGGGGCCGAAAAACTGTTTTTT	CASSQDLGTGAEKLFF
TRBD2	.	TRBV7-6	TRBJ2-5	TGTGCCAGCAGCCCTCTTGAGCGGGAGCCCTGGGGATCACAAGAGACCCAGTACTTC	CASSPLEREPWGSQETQYF
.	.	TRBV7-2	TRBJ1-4	TGTGCCAGCAGCCCCATGGGCGAAAAACTGTTTTTT	CASSPMGEKLFF
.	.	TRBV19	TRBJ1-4	TGTGCCGCGAGCCGGGACACCTCTGCAACTAATGAAAAACTGTTTTTT	CAASRDTSATNEKLFF
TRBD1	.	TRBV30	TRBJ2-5	TGTGCCTGGAGCCTGATGGACAGGGCTACCAGGGGGACCCAGTACTTC	CAWSLMDRATRGTQYF
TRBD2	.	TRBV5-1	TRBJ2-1	TGCGCCAGCAGCTTGTCCGCTAGCGGGAGTAGGGGCTACAATGAGCAGTTCTTC	CASSLSASGSRGYNEQFF
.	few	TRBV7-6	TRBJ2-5	TGTGCCAGCAGCTTAGAAGGGTTTCTGGAGACCCAGTACTTC	CASSLEGFLETQYF
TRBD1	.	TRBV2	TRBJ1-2	TGTGCCAGCAGTGAACGCGCGACAGGGGGGTATGGCTACACCTTC	CASSERATGGYGYTF
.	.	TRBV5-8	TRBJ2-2	TGTGCCAGCAGCTTGGACGGGGGGGAGCTGTTTTTT	CASSLDGGELFF
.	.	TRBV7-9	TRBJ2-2	TGTGCCAGCAGCCAAGGGGCAACGAACACCGGGGAGCTGTTTTTT	CASSQGATNTGELFF
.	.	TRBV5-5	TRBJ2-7	TGTGCCAGCAGCCGCAGGGGCTACGAGCAGTACTTC	CASSRRGYEQYF
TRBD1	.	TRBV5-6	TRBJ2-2	TGTGCCAGCAGCTCGGGACAGGGTCACACCGGGGAGCTGTTTTTT	CASSSGQGHTGELFF
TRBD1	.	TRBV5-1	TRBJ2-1	TGCGCCAGCAAGGAGCAGGGGGCGTCCTACAATGAGCAGTTCTTC	CASKEQGASYNEQFF
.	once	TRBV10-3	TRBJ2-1	TGTGCCATCAGTGAGCTAAACAATGAGCAGTTCTTC	CAISELNNEQFF
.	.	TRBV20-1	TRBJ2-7	TGCAGTGCTGACTTCTCCTACGAGCAGTACTTC	CSADFSYEQYF
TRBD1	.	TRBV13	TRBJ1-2	TGTGCCAGCAGCGTAAGGGACAGGCCGAACTATGGCTACACCTTC	CASSVRDRPNYGYTF